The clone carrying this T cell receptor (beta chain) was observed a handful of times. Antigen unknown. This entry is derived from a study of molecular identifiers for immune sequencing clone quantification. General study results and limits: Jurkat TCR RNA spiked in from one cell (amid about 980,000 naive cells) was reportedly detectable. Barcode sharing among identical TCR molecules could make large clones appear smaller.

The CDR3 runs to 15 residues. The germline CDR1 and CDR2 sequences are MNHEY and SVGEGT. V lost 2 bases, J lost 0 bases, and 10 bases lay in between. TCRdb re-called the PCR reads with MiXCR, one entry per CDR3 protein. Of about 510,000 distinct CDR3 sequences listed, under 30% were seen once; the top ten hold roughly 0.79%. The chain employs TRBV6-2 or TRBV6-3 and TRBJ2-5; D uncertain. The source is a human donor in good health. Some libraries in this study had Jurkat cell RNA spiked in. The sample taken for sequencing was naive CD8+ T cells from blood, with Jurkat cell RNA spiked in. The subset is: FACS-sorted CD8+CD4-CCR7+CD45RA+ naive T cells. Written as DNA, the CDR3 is TGTGCCAGCAGTTACGAGACACCGTACCAAGAGACCCAGTACTTC. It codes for CASSYETPYQETQYF.